This TCR beta chain was recovered during a study of cytomegalovirus exposure and HLA in healthy donors. General observations from the study: A later analysis reportedly identified an Asian-associated ancestry cluster as carrying fewer N-insertions than the roughly 720-donor mean. A further, later analysis showed that HLA-associated TCR beta chains (compared with equally common others) were more clonally expanded.

Vbeta (60) and Jbeta (13) primers were used in the PCR. Using immunoSEQ multiplex PCR, the repertoire was profiled, and TCRdb retains in-frame clones only, with some absent. The sample holds over 75,000 clones, 60% to 80% seen once. As to this clone: Its specificity is not known.

Sequencing was done on a sample of PBMCs. The TCR was taken from a man in his fifties in good health and CMV-seropositive.

CDR3: CASSPLPGGPSTDTQYF. The CDR3 nucleotides are TGTGCCAGCAGCCCGCTGCCGGGGGGGCCTAGCACAGATACGCAGTATTTT. This rearrangement joins TRBV11-2 to TRBJ2-3; 8 nucleotides match TRBD2. CDR3 length: 17 residues. Germline assignment: CDR1 SGHAT and CDR2 FQNNGV. Unmatched junction bases numbered 10, after V lost 5 bases and J lost 0 bases. Full variable domain (missing parts from reference TRBV11-2 and TRBJ2-3): EAGVAQSPRYKIIEKRQSVAFWCNPISGHATLYWYQQILGQGPKLLIQFQNNGVVDDSQLPKDRFSAERLKGVDSTLKIQPAKLEDSAVYLCASSPLPGGPSTDTQYFGPGTRLTVL.